The following is a TCR beta chain sequence with its context. The antigen is not known. This entry belongs to a study of cytomegalovirus exposure and HLA in healthy donors. As for the study in general: In a previous analysis, approximately 110 million unique TCR beta sequences were found from 150 million to 200 million T cells. Study-level results: On later analysis, the bulk of CMV-associated TCR beta chains appeared to be HLA-restricted.

The CDR3 covers 15 residues. Losses at the gene ends were 4 bases for V and 4 bases for J; bases not matched to a gene: 7. In germline, CDR1 is SGHVS, CDR2 FQNEAQ. Use of 60 Vbeta and 13 Jbeta primers characterized the PCR. Here immunoSEQ multiplex PCR was the method, and the copy in TCRdb shows in-frame clones only, minus some. This table holds 70,000 or so clones, roughly 88% found once. This TCR was recovered from a woman aged 30 to 39 in good health and CMV-seronegative. This sequence joins TRBV7-8 and TRBJ2-3; TRBD1 aligns across 8 bases. Sequencing was carried out using PBMCs. The CDR3 region has the DNA TGTGCCAGCAGCTGGGCAGGGGGCATAGCAGATACGCAGTATTTT. This codes for CASSWAGGIADTQYF.